These 12 T cell receptor beta chains share one sample of origin, sequenced in a study of cytomegalovirus exposure and HLA in healthy donors. The PCR had 60 Vbeta and 13 Jbeta primers. Repertoires were generated with immunoSEQ multiplex PCR, while TCRdb's copy carries only in-frame clones and drops some. Counted here are some 190,000 clones, more than 65% occurring once; the ten biggest clones make up approximately 3%. Sample: PBMCs. These receptors were taken from a woman aged 25-40 years in good health and CMV-seropositive.

The chain is built from TRBV7-9 and TRBJ2-7, with 8 bases identical to TRBD1. Germline loops: CDR1 SEHNR, CDR2 FQNEAQ (reference sequence). The CDR3 has 16 residues. The V segment lost 1 base and the J segment 1 base; nucleotides outside the gene matches: 6. The DNA for the CDR3 is TGTGCCAGCAGCTTAGAAAGGACAGGGTATTCCTACGAGCAGTACTTC. Protein: CASSLERTGYSYEQYF.

Turning to this clone: This sample also contains other DNA sequences that code for the same CDR3. The chain couples TRBV6-5 to TRBJ2-7, with D unresolved. The CDR3 is 13 amino acids. CDR1 is MNHEY, CDR2 SVGAGI, per germline. Trimming stripped 0 bases from V and 0 bases from J, with 3 bases between. The DNA for the CDR3 is TGTGCCAGCAGTTACTCCGGCTCCTACGAGCAGTACTTC. This codes for CASSYSGSYEQYF.

The chain recombines TRBV7-9 with TRBJ1-5, with a tentative D call TRBD1 (6 bases). The CDR3 covers 14 residues. V lost 5 bases to trimming and J lost 6 bases, with 14 bases between them. Per germline, CDR1 SEHNR and CDR2 FQNEAQ (reference sequence). The CDR3 reads CASSHGAGAQPQHF. The CDR3 DNA sequence: TGTGCCAGCAGCCACGGAGCAGGGGCTCAGCCCCAGCATTTT.

V and J are TRBV5-1 and TRBJ2-7; tentatively, D is TRBD2 (6 bases). The V gene's germline CDR1 is SGHRS and CDR2 YFSETQ. The length of the CDR3 is 13 residues. Trimming cost V 6 bases and J 0 bases, with 10 bases left between them. CDR3 nucleotide sequence: TGCGCCAGCATGGACGGGAGCTCCTACGAGCAGTACTTC. Translation gives CASMDGSSYEQYF.

V usage is TRBV5-1 and J usage is TRBJ2-5, with D perhaps matching TRBD1 (6 bases). The DNA end is more similar to TRBJ2-7, so the J call may be wrong. Germline V gives CDR1 SGHRS, CDR2 YFSETQ. The CDR3 is 15 amino acids. The CDR3 DNA reads TGCGCCAGCAGCTTGTTCGAGACAGGTATTCGCGAGCAGTACTTC. This encodes CASSLFETGIREQYF.

To note about this clone: The junction departs from the called germline gene at one end, perhaps through a read error. The J gene is TRBJ2-7, the V gene TRBV7-6; either TRBD1 or TRBD2 may supply D (5 bases each). The CDR3 consists of 14 residues. Germline-derived CDR1 and CDR2 are SGHVS and FNYEAQ. The CDR3 DNA is TGTGCCAGCAGCCTAGCCGACAGTCCCTACGAGCAGTACTTC. Amino acid sequence: CASSLADSPYEQYF.

With regard to this clone: Mismatch with germline at one junction end may stem from a read error. The gene calls are TRBV7-9 and TRBJ2-7, with 7 bases that match TRBD1. Germline V CDR1 and CDR2: SEHNR, FQNEAQ (reference sequence). The CDR3 is 15 residues long. CDR3 protein: CSSRSHRDSPYEQYF. CDR3 DNA sequence: TGTTCCAGCAGATCTCACCGGGACAGCCCCTACGAGCAGTACTTC.

V is TRBV6-5 and J is TRBJ2-5, with unresolved D. The J call is uncertain, as TRBJ2-7 better fits the DNA end. The germline gives CDR1 MNHEY, CDR2 SVGAGI. This CDR3 contains 15 residues. CDR3 coding DNA: TGTGCCAGCAGCCAATCTATCCGAGCCGCCTACGAGCAGTACTTC. Its translation is CASSQSIRAAYEQYF.

This clone has a single count. The rearrangement uses TRBV9 and TRBJ1-1; D unresolved. Trimming took 3 bases from V and 12 from J, leaving 15 bases between them. The CDR3 spans 12 residues. CDR1 and CDR2 from the germline V gene are SGDLS and YYNGEE. The CDR3 sequence: CASSERAGGSFF. The CDR3, as DNA: TGTGCCAGCAGCGAGAGGGCCGGTGGGTCTTTCTTT.

The chain combines TRBV5-4 with TRBJ2-1; the D gene is possibly TRBD2 (6 bases). Looked up from germline, CDR1 is SGHNT and CDR2 is YYREEE (reference sequence). V was cut by 5 bases and J by 8 bases, with 20 bases left in between. CDR3 length equals 15 residues. CDR3 region: CASSSRGGRDYEQFF. CDR3 in DNA: TGTGCCAGCAGTTCCCGCGGAGGGCGAGACTATGAGCAGTTCTTC.

This clone was seen a handful of times. V gene TRBV5-4 combines with J gene TRBJ2-5; perhaps TRBD1 as D (6 bases). With the DNA end fitting TRBJ2-7 better, the J assignment may be wrong. The CDR3 has 13 amino acids. From germline, CDR1 is SGHNT and CDR2 YYREEE (reference sequence). CDR3 in DNA: TGTGCCAGCAGCTTGGACAGGGACTACGAGCAGTACTTC. It specifies CASSLDRDYEQYF.

The chain combines TRBV19 with TRBJ1-3, with D possibly being TRBD1 (6 bases). CDR1 is LNHDA and CDR2 is SQIVND in the germline V gene (reference sequence). The CDR3 runs to 16 residues. The V and J ends lost 5 bases and 0 bases respectively, with 14 bases between them. CDR3 loop: CASSPFRDISGNTIYF. Here the CDR3 DNA reads TGTGCCAGTAGTCCGTTTCGGGACATCTCTGGAAACACCATATATTTT.